This record looks at one T cell receptor beta chain sequence and its context. V shed 5 bases and J shed 3 bases, with 10 bases lying between them. The CDR3 contains 13 residues. In germline, CDR1 is SGHTA, CDR2 FQGNSA. This sample was included in a study of blood T cells in healthy people across ages. Through a sample-barcoded 5' primer and a J-beta primer mix, a second PCR was run for roughly 7 to 12 cycles. The template-switch adaptor was a 5' adaptor with 12 random nucleotides. It tagged each cDNA molecule. One entry per CDR3 protein results from TCRdb running MiXCR on the 5' RACE reads. The top ten clones hold over 15% of a sample with approximately 1,100,000 distinct CDR3 sequences, 35% to 50% of them seen once.

This clonotype was sampled from a woman in her fifties or sixties in good health. Material: blood. This chain uses TRBV7-2 with TRBJ1-1; D is perhaps TRBD1 (5 bases). The CDR3 nucleotides read TGTGCCAGCAGCGTAGAGACAGACACTGAAGCTTTCTTT. This codes for CASSVETDTEAFF.